The 19 T cell receptor beta chains below all came from one sample that was sequenced in a study of blood T cell repertoires in COVID-19. Assay used: immunoSEQ multiplex PCR; TCRdb lists only in-frame clones, some missing. The sample yields 250,000 to 400,000 clones, 88% seen once. Sequenced input: peripheral blood. Receptors originate from a young woman with COVID-19, enrolled during active disease.

The chain recombines TRBV4-1 with TRBJ1-1; 10 bases align to TRBD1. Germline lookup yields CDR1 MGHRA and CDR2 YSYEKL. The CDR3 runs to 17 residues. Germline trimming cut 3 bases from V and 1 base from J; bases unmatched to any gene: 8. The CDR3 DNA sequence: TGCGCCAGCAGCCACATGGACAGGGGGTTAACGAACACTGAAGCTTTCTTT. The encoded protein is CASSHMDRGLTNTEAFF.

The chain carries TRBV4-1 and TRBJ1-2, with 10 nucleotides matching TRBD1. Unmatched junction bases numbered 12, after V lost 1 base and J lost 4 bases. Germline CDR1 and CDR2: MGHRA and YSYEKL. CDR3 length equals 18 residues. The DNA for the CDR3 is TGCGCCAGCAGCCAAGCTTTCCGGAGGACAGGGGGTCGCTATGGCTACACCTTC. This translates into CASSQAFRRTGGRYGYTF.

V and J are TRBV12-3 or TRBV12-4 and TRBJ1-2, with 8 bases aligning to TRBD1. The junction had 3 bases not matched to a gene; V was cut back by 5 bases and J by 4 bases. The CDR3 runs to 13 residues. The CDR3 spells CASSTDRAYGYTF. Here the CDR3 DNA reads TGTGCCAGCAGTACGGACAGGGCCTATGGCTACACCTTC.

This sequence joins TRBV3-1 (or the pseudogene TRBV3-2) and TRBJ2-5; 9 positions agree with TRBD2. The CDR3 contains 15 residues. V trimming: 3 bases; J trimming: 5 bases; junction bases outside the gene matches: 7. CDR1 LGHDT and CDR2 YNNKEL come from the germline V gene (reference sequence). CDR3 bases: TGTGCCAGCAGCCATTCGCGGGGGGGCCCGGAGACCCAGTACTTC. Its protein is CASSHSRGGPETQYF.

The chain recombines TRBV5-8 with TRBJ1-1; unclear D gene. The germline CDR1 and CDR2 sequences are SGHTS and YDEGEE. The V end lost 0 bases, the J end lost 1 base, and 13 bases lay between the germline ends. CDR3 size: 16 residues. The CDR3 sequence is CASSLAGGFSNTEAFF. The CDR3 nucleotides read TGTGCCAGCAGCTTGGCCGGAGGGTTCTCGAACACTGAAGCTTTCTTT.

V is TRBV7-9 and J is TRBJ1-2; TRBD1 agrees at 7 bases. Germline CDR1 and CDR2: SEHNR and FQNEAQ (reference sequence). Trimming at V came to 1 base and at J to 4 bases, leaving 6 bases not matched to a gene. The CDR3 length is 15 residues. CDR3 bases: TGTGCCAGCAGCTTAGGAGGGGGCGAGAGCTATGGCTACACCTTC. It is translated as CASSLGGGESYGYTF.

The chain links TRBV6-6 to TRBJ2-7, with 12 bases lining up with TRBD1. Trimming at V came to 7 bases and at J to 4 bases, leaving 5 bases not matched to a gene. The CDR3 consists of 14 residues. Germline V lookup: CDR1 MNHNY, CDR2 SVGAGI (reference sequence). The CDR3 DNA follows: TGTGCCAGCACTGTGGGACAGGGGGCATACGAGCAGTACTTC. Translated: CASTVGQGAYEQYF.

Only one count was recorded for this clone. V usage is TRBV7-9 and J usage is TRBJ2-1; 7 positions agree with TRBD1. The CDR3 loop spans 17 amino acids. Germline values: CDR1 SEHNR, CDR2 FQNEAQ (reference sequence). V trimming: 3 bases; J trimming: 1 base; junction bases outside the gene matches: 9. The CDR3: CASSLAYTGVSYNEQFF. For the CDR3, the DNA is TGTGCCAGCAGCTTGGCCTACACAGGGGTGTCCTACAATGAGCAGTTCTTC.

The gene calls are TRBV19 and TRBJ1-6; tentative D call: TRBD1 (5 bases). The CDR3 consists of 13 residues. Per germline, CDR1 LNHDA and CDR2 SQIVND (reference sequence). The V end was cut by 4 bases, the J end by 8 bases, with 9 bases between. For the CDR3, the DNA is TGTGCCAGTAGTAGCCGGGACTATTCACCCCTCCACTTT. It translates to CASSSRDYSPLHF.

This chain uses TRBV5-5 with TRBJ1-3; unclear D gene. This CDR3 contains 13 residues. Trimming stripped 3 bases from V and 0 bases from J, with 4 bases between. The germline CDR1 and CDR2 sequences are SGHKS and YYEKEE (reference sequence). The CDR3 is CASSWASGNTIYF. CDR3 sequence (DNA): TGTGCCAGCAGCTGGGCCTCTGGAAACACCATATATTTT.

This rearrangement joins TRBV11-3 to TRBJ1-1; D remains ambiguous. In germline, CDR1 is SGHNT, CDR2 YENEEA. There are 18 residues in the CDR3. Between the trimmed V and J ends, which lost 0 bases and 1 base, there was a span of 18 bases. Here the CDR3 DNA reads TGTGCCAGCAGCTTAGAGGGCCCGTCGTTGAACGCGAACACTGAAGCTTTCTTT. It yields the protein CASSLEGPSLNANTEAFF.

The chain uses TRBV29-1 and TRBJ2-1; TRBD2 might be the D (6 bases). The CDR3 is 12 amino acids. With 3 bases removed from V and 10 bases from J, the gap between germline ends came to 13 bases. Germline V gene data show CDR1 as SQVTM and CDR2 as ANQGSEA. The CDR3 is CSVEGQGGEQFF. DNA of the CDR3: TGCAGCGTTGAGGGGCAGGGAGGCGAGCAGTTCTTC.

The V and J genes are TRBV29-1 and TRBJ2-1; 13 bases agree with TRBD2. V lost 7 bases and J lost 7; bases outside the gene matches: 10. In germline, CDR1 is SQVTM, CDR2 ANQGSEA. The CDR3 extends over 15 amino acids. DNA of the CDR3: TGCAGCGGATGGACTAGCGGGGGCCCATCAAATGAGCAGTTCTTC. Translated, it gives CSGWTSGGPSNEQFF.

The chain joins TRBV2 to TRBJ1-1; the D gene is possibly TRBD1 (5 bases). Per the germline V gene, CDR1 is SNHLY and CDR2 is FYNNEI. Trimming left V 10 bases short and J 4 bases short, with 13 bases between. The CDR3 consists of 12 residues. The CDR3 loop reads CATGQGPTEAFF. The CDR3 DNA sequence: TGTGCCACTGGCCAGGGCCCCACTGAAGCTTTCTTT.

This chain connects TRBV6-2 or TRBV6-3 to TRBJ2-2, with 8 bases fitting TRBD2. Germline CDR1 and CDR2: MNHEY and SVGEGT. The CDR3 length is 19 residues. V shed 2 bases, J shed 1 base, and the junction held 12 bases outside the gene matches. CDR3: CASSYPRWGAGVNTGELFF. The DNA for the CDR3 is TGTGCCAGCAGTTACCCGAGGTGGGGAGCGGGGGTGAACACCGGGGAGCTGTTTTTT.

The genes are TRBV6-5 and TRBJ1-1; 10 positions agree with TRBD1. Trimming at V came to 5 bases and at J to 5 bases, leaving 5 bases not matched to a gene. Germline-derived CDR1 and CDR2 are MNHEY and SVGAGI. This CDR3 spans 14 amino acids. The CDR3 coding sequence is TGTGCCAGCAGTAGGGACAGGGGAAGGACTGAAGCTTTCTTT. This gives the protein CASSRDRGRTEAFF.

With regard to this clone: The sample carries other DNA sequences with the same CDR3. The V gene is TRBV18, the J gene TRBJ2-5; D may be TRBD2 (5 bases). In germline, CDR1 is KGHSH, CDR2 LQKENI. This CDR3 is 13 amino acids long. Trimming shortened V by 3 bases and J by 2 bases, and 7 bases separated the two germline ends. The CDR3 region has the DNA TGTGCCAGCTCACCCCCGGGGCAAGAGACCCAGTACTTC. Protein product: CASSPPGQETQYF.

The chain has TRBV9 and TRBJ1-2; 8 bases are a match to TRBD1. The ends lost 4 bases at V and 2 bases at J; junction bases unmatched: 1. This CDR3 spans 13 amino acids. Looked up from germline, CDR1 is SGDLS and CDR2 is YYNGEE. DNA of the CDR3: TGTGCCAGCAGCAGGACAGGGAACTATGGCTACACCTTC. This sequence encodes CASSRTGNYGYTF.

This clone was picked up a small number of times. This chain connects TRBV29-1 to TRBJ1-2; D is unresolved. Per germline, CDR1 SQVTM and CDR2 ANQGSEA. The CDR3 is 13 residues long. V was cut by 3 bases and J by 0 bases, with 8 bases left in between. The CDR3 region is CSVEGSSNYGYTF. Written as DNA, the CDR3 is TGCAGCGTTGAGGGCAGTTCTAACTATGGCTACACCTTC.